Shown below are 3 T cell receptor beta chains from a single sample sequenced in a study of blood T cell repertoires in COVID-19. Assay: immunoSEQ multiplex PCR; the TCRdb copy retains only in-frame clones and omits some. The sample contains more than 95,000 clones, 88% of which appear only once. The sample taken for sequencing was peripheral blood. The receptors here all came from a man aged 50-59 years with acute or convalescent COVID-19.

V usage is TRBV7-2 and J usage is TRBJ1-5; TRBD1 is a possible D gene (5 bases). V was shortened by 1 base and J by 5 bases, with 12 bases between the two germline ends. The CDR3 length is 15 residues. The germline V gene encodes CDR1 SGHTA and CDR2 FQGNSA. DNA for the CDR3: TGTGCCAGCAGCTTAGTTGGGGGGTTAGATCAGCCCCAGCATTTT. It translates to CASSLVGGLDQPQHF.

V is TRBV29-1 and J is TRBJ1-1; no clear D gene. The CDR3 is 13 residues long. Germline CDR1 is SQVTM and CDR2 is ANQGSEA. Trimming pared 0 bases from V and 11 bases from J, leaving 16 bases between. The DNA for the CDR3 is TGCAGCGTTGAAGATAGAGCCCTTCGGGAGGCTTTCTTT. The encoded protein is CSVEDRALREAFF.

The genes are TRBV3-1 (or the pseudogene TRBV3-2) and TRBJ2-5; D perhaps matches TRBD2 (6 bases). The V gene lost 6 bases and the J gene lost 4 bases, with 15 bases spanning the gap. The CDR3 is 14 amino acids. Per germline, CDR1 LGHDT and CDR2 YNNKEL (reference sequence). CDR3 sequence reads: CASRRSGRGETQYF. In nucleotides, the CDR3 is TGTGCCAGCAGGCGAAGCGGGCGGGGAGAGACCCAGTACTTC.